This TCR beta chain appears in the sequencing data of a study of blood T cell repertoires in COVID-19. Clones were sequenced by immunoSEQ multiplex PCR, and TCRdb holds only the in-frame ones, with some missing. The table lists some 140,000 clones, 75% to 90% of them singletons. This sequence was found in a woman between 50 and 59 years old who had recovered from COVID-19. Material: peripheral blood.

The CDR3, as DNA: TGTGCCAGCAGTTACTTCCAGGGAACTGAGAAGCAGTACTTC. Translation: CASSYFQGTEKQYF. The genes are TRBV6-5 and TRBJ2-7; tentatively, D is TRBD1 (5 bases). CDR3 length: 14 residues. In germline, CDR1 is MNHEY, CDR2 SVGAGI. Trimming took off 1 base at V and 8 bases at J, with 15 bases between the two ends.